Listed here is a single T cell receptor beta chain. Stated time point: cycle 4 day 1 (C4D1), after more than five weeks of nivolumab. Each patient's relapse followed autologous stem cell transplantation, and brentuximab vedotin exposure varied. Method: immunoSEQ multiplex PCR; TCRdb's copy keeps in-frame clones and lacks some. The table lists about 90,000 clones, 75% to 95% of them singletons, with around 2.9% in the top ten. The record originates from a study of PD-1 blockade in classical Hodgkin lymphoma. CDR1 and CDR2 (germline): MNHEY, SVGAGI. V lost 5 bases and J lost 6; bases outside the gene matches: 6. This CDR3 contains 14 residues.

The V gene is TRBV6-5, the J gene TRBJ2-3, with 9 nucleotides matching TRBD2. The starting material was peripheral blood mononuclear cells (PBMCs), obtained before the fourth cycle of nivolumab. This sequence originates from a human donor with classical Hodgkin lymphoma. The DNA of the CDR3 is TGTGCCAGCAGTGATGGCGGGGGGGACGATACGCAGTATTTT. Amino acids: CASSDGGGDDTQYF.